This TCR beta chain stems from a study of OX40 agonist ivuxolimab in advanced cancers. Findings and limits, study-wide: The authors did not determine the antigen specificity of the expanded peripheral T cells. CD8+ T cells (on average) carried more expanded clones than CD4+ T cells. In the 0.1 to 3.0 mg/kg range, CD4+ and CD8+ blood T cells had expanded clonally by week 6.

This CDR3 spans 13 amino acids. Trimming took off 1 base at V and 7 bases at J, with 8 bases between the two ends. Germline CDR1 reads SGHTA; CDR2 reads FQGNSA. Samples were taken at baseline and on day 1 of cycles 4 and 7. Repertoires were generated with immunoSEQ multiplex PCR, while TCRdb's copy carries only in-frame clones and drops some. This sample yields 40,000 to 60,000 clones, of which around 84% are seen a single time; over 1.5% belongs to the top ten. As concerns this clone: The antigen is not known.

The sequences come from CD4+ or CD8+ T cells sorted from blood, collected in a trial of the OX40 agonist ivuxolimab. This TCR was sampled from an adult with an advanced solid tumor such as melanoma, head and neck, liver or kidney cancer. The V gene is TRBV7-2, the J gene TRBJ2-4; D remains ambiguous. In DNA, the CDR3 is TGTGCCAGCAGCTTAGATGAGAGGAACATTCAGTACTTC. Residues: CASSLDERNIQYF.